The rows below give T cell receptor beta chains drawn from one sample of a study of cytomegalovirus exposure and HLA in healthy donors. The protocol was immunoSEQ multiplex PCR, while the TCRdb copy is restricted to in-frame clones and leaves out a portion. The sample includes about 110,000 clones, 83% seen only once; the top ten take 6.1%. Sequenced: PBMCs. Receptors were obtained from a man aged 18 to 35 in good health and CMV-seronegative. Each CDR3 is given with its conserved first and last residue. The order of the fields is D gene, clone size, J gene, CDR3 length, V gene, CDR3 protein, CDR3 DNA. The D gene is left open where the match is weak. Expanded clones are given a class, and other clones once, few, many or no size at all.

TRBD1 NA TRBJ1-2 15 TRBV27 CASSPGQGANYGYTF TGTGCCAGCAGTCCGGGACAGGGGGCGAACTATGGCTACACCTTC
NA NA TRBJ2-2 14 TRBV7-7 CASSLRSTTGELFF TGTGCCAGCAGCTTAAGGAGTACCACCGGGGAGCTGTTTTTT
TRBD2 NA TRBJ2-7 14 TRBV19 CASSILAGGREQYF TGTGCCAGTAGTATACTCGCGGGAGGGCGCGAGCAGTACTTC
TRBD1 NA TRBJ2-1 15 TRBV15 CATSRARTGGGEQFF TGTGCCACCAGCAGAGCCCGGACAGGGGGCGGTGAGCAGTTCTTC
NA NA TRBJ2-1 14 TRBV7-6 CASSPDIKDNEQFF TGTGCCAGCAGCCCAGACATAAAGGACAATGAGCAGTTCTTC
TRBD2 NA TRBJ2-1 17 TRBV4-2 CASSQRLLAGTYNEQFF TGTGCCAGCAGCCAAAGGTTACTAGCGGGGACCTACAATGAGCAGTTCTTC
TRBD1 NA TRBJ2-7 13 TRBV29-1 CSAEGQGGYEQYF TGCAGCGCTGAAGGACAGGGAGGCTACGAGCAGTACTTC
NA NA TRBJ2-7 16 TRBV6-5 CASSYHTSRSSYEQYF TGTGCCAGCAGTTACCACACTAGCAGGAGCTCCTACGAGCAGTACTTC
TRBD1 NA TRBJ1-6 16 TRBV7-9 CASSPDRGAYNSPLHF TGTGCCAGCAGCCCGGACAGGGGTGCCTATAATTCACCCCTCCACTTT
NA NA TRBJ1-2 13 TRBV4-1 CASSQDSGNGYTF TGCGCCAGCAGCCAAGACTCAGGGAATGGCTACACCTTC
NA few TRBJ1-5 17 TRBV28 CASKETGGSFSNQPQHF TGTGCCAGCAAGGAGACAGGTGGGTCCTTTAGCAATCAGCCCCAGCATTTT
NA NA TRBJ1-1 15 TRBV7-9 CASSSGPGANTEAFF TGTGCCAGCAGTTCCGGACCAGGGGCGAACACTGAAGCTTTCTTT
NA NA TRBJ2-1 13 TRBV7-3 CASSLRPHNEQFF TGTGCCAGCAGCTTAAGGCCCCACAATGAGCAGTTCTTC
NA NA TRBJ1-1 16 TRBV4-3 CASSQAPGLGGTEAFF TGCGCCAGCAGCCAAGCTCCGGGGCTCGGGGGCACTGAAGCTTTCTTT
NA NA TRBJ2-1 15 TRBV15 CATSRDPGGINEQFF TGTGCCACCAGCAGAGACCCTGGGGGGATCAATGAGCAGTTCTTC
NA NA TRBJ1-3 16 TRBV7-2 CASALGGPSPGNTIYF TGTGCCAGCGCACTCGGGGGACCCAGCCCTGGAAACACCATATATTTT
NA NA TRBJ2-3 13 TRBV4-1 CASRPSVTDTQYF TGCGCCAGCCGGCCGAGCGTAACAGATACGCAGTATTTT
NA medium-sized TRBJ1-2 12 TRBV5-6 CASSFQGWGYTF TGTGCCAGCAGCTTTCAGGGATGGGGCTACACCTTC
NA NA TRBJ2-7 12 TRBV19 CASRGPTYEQYF TGTGCCAGTAGGGGGCCCACCTACGAGCAGTACTTC
TRBD2 NA TRBJ2-1 16 TRBV4-1 CASSRTSGHLKDEQFF TGCGCCAGCTCGAGGACTAGCGGGCATCTAAAGGATGAGCAGTTCTTC
NA few TRBJ1-3 15 TRBV28 CASNLAGKSGNTIYF TGTGCCAGCAACTTGGCGGGTAAATCTGGAAACACCATATATTTT
NA NA TRBJ2-3 12 TRBV28 CASSLGGHTQYF TGTGCCAGCAGTTTGGGGGGGCATACGCAGTATTTT
NA NA TRBJ2-1 15 TRBV7-3 CASSLRGRSYNEQFF TGTGCCAGCAGCTTAAGGGGGAGGTCCTACAATGAGCAGTTCTTC
NA NA TRBJ2-5 14 TRBV6-5 CASSYSTGQETQYF TGTGCCAGCAGTTACTCTACAGGCCAAGAGACCCAGTACTTC
NA NA TRBJ2-7 15 TRBV25-1 CASSPMTGTVYEQYF TGTGCCAGCAGTCCCATGACAGGGACTGTTTACGAGCAGTACTTC
TRBD1 few TRBJ1-1 16 TRBV29-1 CSVVVWARGQVGKAFF TGCAGCGTTGTAGTTTGGGCACGTGGACAGGTCGGTAAAGCTTTCTTT
TRBD1 NA TRBJ1-1 15 TRBV10-2 CASSVLTGEGTEAFF TGCGCCAGCAGTGTTTTGACAGGGGAGGGCACTGAAGCTTTCTTT
NA few TRBJ2-7 13 TRBV28 CASRATGTYEQYF TGTGCCAGCAGAGCGACAGGTACCTACGAGCAGTACTTC
TRBD1 NA TRBJ1-4 16 TRBV29-1 CSVALGRGLGNEKLFF TGCAGCGTTGCACTAGGCAGGGGGCTGGGTAATGAAAAACTGTTTTTT